The subject of this entry is one TCR beta chain. These data come from a study of blood T cell repertoires in COVID-19. The method was immunoSEQ multiplex PCR; TCRdb's version includes in-frame clones alone and lacks a portion of them. The table records over 200,000 clones, roughly 80% of them present only once. The sequence was collected from a woman aged 80 or over with acute or convalescent COVID-19. Sequencing input: peripheral blood.

The CDR3 here is CASSGGTGVEKLFF. CDR3 DNA: TGCGCCAGCAGCGGCGGGACAGGGGTAGAAAAACTGTTTTTT. The rearrangement links TRBV5-1 to TRBJ1-4; 10 bases are a match to TRBD1. The CDR3 is made up of 14 amino acids. Germline values: CDR1 SGHRS, CDR2 YFSETQ. Germline trimming cut 4 bases from V and 8 bases from J; bases unmatched to any gene: 5.